Sequencing of this TCR beta chain was carried out in a study of T cell responses to AZD1222 COVID-19 vaccine. Study-wide results and caveats: Without day 14 samples, only post-peak T cell repertoires were studied. Seropositive AZD1222 recipients at baseline numbered only 6 or 7.

TCRdb's copy holds only in-frame clones and misses some; the assay was immunoSEQ multiplex PCR. The table shows about 200,000 clones, with approximately 93% occurring only once. It was second doses at about 4 or about 12 weeks that were pooled. Germline CDR1 reads MDHEN; CDR2 reads SYDVKM. The germline V and J ends were trimmed by 6 bases and 3 bases, with 11 bases remaining between them. The CDR3 loop spans 13 amino acids. This clone was counted a single time. The antigen is unknown. This chain joins TRBV28 and TRBJ1-2; D not resolved. Material: peripheral blood, obtained 28 days after the second AZD1222 dose. The TCR was taken from an adult who received the AZD1222 COVID-19 vaccine. The CDR3 region is CASRSQDYYGYTF. The DNA of the CDR3 is TGTGCCAGCAGGTCCCAGGATTACTATGGCTACACCTTC.